Presented here are 9 T cell receptor beta chains from one specimen sequenced in a study of technical replicates of blood from several donors. Here immunoSEQ multiplex PCR was the method, and the copy in TCRdb shows in-frame clones only, minus some. The sample lists about 70,000 clones, over 85% occurring once. The material sequenced was T cells isolated from PBMCs. Source of these receptors: a human donor in good health.

The chain has TRBV4-3 and TRBJ1-2; D unresolved. Germline CDR1 LGHNA, CDR2 YSLEER. This CDR3 is 12 amino acids long. Trimming cost V 3 bases and J 8 bases, with 10 bases left between them. The CDR3 DNA reads as TGCGCCAGCAGCCAGCGCGGTGGAGGCTACACCTTC. As protein: CASSQRGGGYTF.

The rearrangement links TRBV5-6 to TRBJ1-5, with D unclear. Deletions cut 0 bases from V and 7 bases from J, with 5 bases between. Germline V CDR1 and CDR2: SGHDT, YYEEEE. CDR3 length: 12 amino acids. The CDR3 loop is CASSLASQPQHF. The CDR3 nucleotides are TGTGCCAGCAGCTTGGCGAGCCAGCCCCAGCATTTT.

The rearrangement joins TRBV5-4 to TRBJ1-1, with D unclear. The V and J ends lost 2 bases and 7 bases respectively, with 9 bases between them. Germline V lookup: CDR1 SGHNT, CDR2 YYREEE (reference sequence). The CDR3 totals 12 residues. The CDR3 sequence is CASSLDFGEAFF. CDR3 bases: TGTGCCAGCAGCTTAGATTTCGGTGAAGCTTTCTTT.

This chain uses TRBV30 with TRBJ1-1; no reliable D call. CDR3 length: 12 amino acids. CDR1 and CDR2 from the germline V gene are GTSNPN and SVGIG (reference sequence). V was clipped by 4 bases and J by 5 bases, with 11 bases between them. The CDR3 here is CAWMLGRTEAFF. CDR3 DNA: TGTGCCTGGATGCTGGGGAGGACTGAAGCTTTCTTT. The full variable domain, rest sourced from reference TRBV30 and TRBJ1-1, is SQTIHQWPATLVQPVGSPLSLECTVEGTSNPNLYWYRQAAGRGLQLLFYSVGIGQISSEVPQNLSASRPQDRQFILSSKKLLLSDSGFYLCAWMLGRTEAFFGQGTRLTVV.

The chain recombines TRBV13 with TRBJ1-1, with D perhaps TRBD1 (5 bases). CDR1 and CDR2 (germline): PRHDT, FYEKMQ (reference sequence). The germline V and J ends were trimmed by 5 bases and 1 base, with 11 bases remaining between them. CDR3 length equals 14 residues. In DNA, the CDR3 is TGTGCCAGCAGCCCGGGACTCACGAACACTGAAGCTTTCTTT. This gives the protein CASSPGLTNTEAFF.

V gene TRBV30 combines with J gene TRBJ1-1; 9 nucleotides align to TRBD1. Per germline, CDR1 GTSNPN and CDR2 SVGIG (reference sequence). With V trimmed by 2 bases and J by 1 base, 8 bases remained unmatched. This CDR3 region has 16 residues. CDR3 nucleotide sequence: TGTGCCTGGAGTTTAGGGACAGGGTCGAAGAACACTGAAGCTTTCTTT. It is translated as CAWSLGTGSKNTEAFF.

This clone came up once. The V and J genes are TRBV28 and TRBJ2-7; TRBD2 matches 11 bases. Trimming cost V 5 bases and J 3 bases; bases outside gene matches: 3. This CDR3 has 14 residues. CDR1 and CDR2 from the germline V gene are MDHEN and SYDVKM. CDR3 sequence reads: CASSPGTSGYEQYF. As DNA, the CDR3 is TGTGCCAGCAGTCCGGGGACTAGCGGCTACGAGCAGTACTTC.

V and J are TRBV25-1 and TRBJ1-4, with 9 bases matching TRBD1. The CDR3 loop spans 16 amino acids. The V and J ends lost 2 bases and 5 bases, in that order; junction bases with no gene match: 6. Germline V gene lookup returns CDR1 MGHDK and CDR2 SYGVNS. The CDR3 DNA sequence: TGTGCCAGCAGTGAAGGACAGGGGAAACCGAATGAAAAACTGTTTTTT. Its protein is CASSEGQGKPNEKLFF.

The chain uses TRBV2 and TRBJ2-5; TRBD2 agrees at 7 bases. The J segment lost 4 bases and the V segment lost 8 bases, leaving 13 bases of the junction unmatched. CDR3 length equals 15 residues. Germline V gene sequence: CDR1 SNHLY, CDR2 FYNNEI. CDR3 coding DNA: TGTGCCAGCCATGACGGGAGGAGTAATCTAGAGACCCAGTACTTC. It encodes CASHDGRSNLETQYF.